These 13 T cell receptor beta chains came from one sample sequenced in a study of blood T cells in healthy people across ages. Primed by a sample-barcoded 5' primer and a J-beta primer mix, a second PCR proceeded for 7 to 11 cycles. TCRdb reanalysed the 5' RACE reads using MiXCR and keeps one entry per CDR3 protein. The table records 1.5 million to 2 million distinct CDR3 sequences, 25% to 30% of them present only once. Sequencing used blood. All receptors come from a woman aged 25 to 39 in good health.

Notes on this clonotype: Given a much more abundant clone one base away, this may be a read error. CDR3 in DNA: TGTGCCAGCAGCTTAGGGCCTTCTGGGGCCAACGTCCGGACTTTC. This encodes CASSLGPSGANVRTF. The V call is TRBV7-3, the J call TRBJ2-6; weak D call: TRBD1 (5 bases). In germline, CDR1 is SGHTA, CDR2 FQGTGA. The CDR3 length is 15 residues.

V is TRBV28 and J is TRBJ2-1; 7 bases line up with TRBD1. CDR1 is MDHEN, CDR2 SYDVKM, per germline. This CDR3 region has 14 residues. The trim removed 5 bases at V and 2 bases at J, leaving 3 bases unmatched. The CDR3 bases are TGTGCCAGCAGTGGGACAGCAACCTACAATGAGCAGTTCTTC. As protein: CASSGTATYNEQFF.

V gene TRBV12-3 or TRBV12-4 combines with J gene TRBJ2-1; TRBD1 or TRBD2 may be the D gene (5 bases each). The CDR3 consists of 17 residues. V was clipped by 3 bases and J by 3 bases, with 18 bases between them. The CDR3 reads CASSFLRGGGFYNEQFF. The CDR3 DNA follows: TGTGCCAGCAGTTTTTTAAGAGGTGGGGGTTTCTACAATGAGCAGTTCTTC.

This chain uses TRBV19 with TRBJ1-1, with D possibly matching TRBD1 (5 bases). V was cut by 6 bases and J by 2 bases, with 16 bases left in between. The CDR3 loop spans 15 amino acids. Germline V gene data show CDR1 as LNHDA and CDR2 as SQIVND (reference sequence). CDR3 in DNA: TGTGCCAGTAGGGAAACAGGACGGCCTAACACTGAAGCTTTCTTT. Its protein product is CASRETGRPNTEAFF. The whole variable domain, filled in from reference TRBV19 and TRBJ1-1, reads DGGITQSPKYLFRKEGQNVTLSCEQNLNHDAMYWYRQDPGQGLRLIYYSQIVNDFQKGDIAEGYSVSREKKESFPLTVTSAQKNPTAFYLCASRETGRPNTEAFFGQGTRLTVV.

This clonotype was seen repeatedly, ten times or more. The rearrangement uses TRBV7-2 and TRBJ2-1, with D perhaps given as TRBD1 or TRBD2 (6 bases each). The germline V gene encodes CDR1 SGHTA and CDR2 FQGNSA. The CDR3 runs 16 residues. Trimming shortened V by 3 bases and J by 7 bases, and 19 bases separated the two germline ends. In nucleotides, the CDR3 is TGTGCCAGCAGCTTCCCCGAATGGGGGGCTGATAATGAGCAGTTCTTC. It yields the protein CASSFPEWGADNEQFF.

The chain links TRBV5-1 to TRBJ2-7; D is perhaps TRBD1 or TRBD2 (5 bases each). Trimming took off 0 bases at V and 1 base at J, with 14 bases between the two ends. Germline V gene data show CDR1 as SGHRS and CDR2 as YFSETQ. The CDR3 totals 16 residues. CDR3 sequence: CASSLAGPPVSYEQYF. The CDR3 nucleotides are TGCGCCAGCAGCTTGGCGGGGCCTCCCGTTTCCTACGAGCAGTACTTC.

Comments on this clonotype: A single base separates this from a much larger clone, so it may be a read error. This chain connects TRBV5-1 to TRBJ2-7, with 8 bases that match TRBD2. Losses at the gene ends were 9 bases for V and 2 bases for J; bases not matched to a gene: 10. Germline assignment: CDR1 SGHRS and CDR2 YFSETQ. The CDR3 is 14 residues long. This chain's CDR3 is CATRTSRSAYEQYF. CDR3 nucleotide sequence: TGCGCCACCAGGACTAGCAGGAGCGCCTACGAGCAGTACTTC.

The chain recombines TRBV12-3 or TRBV12-4 with TRBJ2-1, with D possibly being TRBD1 (5 bases). The CDR3 totals 11 residues. The V end was cut by 6 bases, the J end by 7 bases, with 7 bases between. In DNA form, the CDR3 reads TGTGCCAGCAGACAGGAGAATGAGCAGTTCTTC. Translating gives CASRQENEQFF.

This clonotype was counted ten times or more. J is TRBJ2-4 and V is TRBV29-1; the match to TRBD1 covers 10 bases. Germline V gene sequence: CDR1 SQVTM, CDR2 ANQGSEA. V lost 7 bases to trimming and J lost 7 bases; unmatched junction nucleotides: 10. The CDR3 totals 14 residues. CDR3 coding DNA: TGCAGCGCCCGAGACCGGACAGGGGGGAACATTCAGTACTTC. This sequence encodes CSARDRTGGNIQYF.

DNA of the CDR3: TGTGCCAGCAGCCCAAAACTAGCGGGAACCGATGAGCAGTTCTTC. Translation gives CASSPKLAGTDEQFF. V gene TRBV7-9 combines with J gene TRBJ2-1, with 10 bases matching TRBD2. CDR3 length equals 15 residues. Germline V gives CDR1 SEHNR, CDR2 FQNEAQ (reference sequence). Germline trimming cut 5 bases from V and 8 bases from J; bases unmatched to any gene: 9.

This clonotype was recorded at least ten times. The rearrangement uses TRBV5-1 and TRBJ1-2, with no clear D. The V and J ends lost 0 bases and 1 base respectively, with 10 bases between them. Germline values: CDR1 SGHRS, CDR2 YFSETQ. The length of the CDR3 is 15 residues. Written as DNA, the CDR3 is TGCGCCAGCAGCTTGGACGGAGACTTTAACTATGGCTACACCTTC. This gives the protein CASSLDGDFNYGYTF.

The chain combines TRBV5-1 with TRBJ2-5; no definite D call. The CDR3 spans 13 residues. The V and J ends lost 5 bases and 5 bases respectively, with 13 bases between them. The germline V gene encodes CDR1 SGHRS and CDR2 YFSETQ. DNA of the CDR3: TGCGCCAGCAGTTGGGTGGGATCTGAGACCCAGTACTTC. The encoded protein is CASSWVGSETQYF.

Many counts were recorded for this clonotype. The chain couples TRBV24-1 to TRBJ2-5; 11 nucleotides match TRBD2. Losses at the gene ends were 5 bases for V and 3 bases for J; bases not matched to a gene: 4. The CDR3 runs to 15 residues. Germline-derived CDR1 and CDR2 are KGHDR and SFDVKD. CDR3 loop: CATSVGTSGEETQYF. DNA for the CDR3: TGTGCCACCAGTGTTGGGACTAGCGGAGAAGAGACCCAGTACTTC.